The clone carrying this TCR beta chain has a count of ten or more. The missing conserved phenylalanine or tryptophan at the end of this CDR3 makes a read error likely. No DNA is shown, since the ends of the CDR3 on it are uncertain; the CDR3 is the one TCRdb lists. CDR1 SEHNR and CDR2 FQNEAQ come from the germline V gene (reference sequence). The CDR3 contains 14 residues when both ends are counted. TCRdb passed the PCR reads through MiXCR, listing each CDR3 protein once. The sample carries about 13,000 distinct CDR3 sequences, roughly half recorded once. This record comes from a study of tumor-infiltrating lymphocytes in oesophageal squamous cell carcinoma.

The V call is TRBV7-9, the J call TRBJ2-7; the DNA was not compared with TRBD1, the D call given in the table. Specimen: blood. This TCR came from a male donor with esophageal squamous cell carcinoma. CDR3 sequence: CASGGEGFGYTFGS.